This T cell receptor (beta chain) was sequenced during a study of blood T cell repertoires in COVID-19. Study details: Samples taken during acute and convalescent COVID-19 were collected in the United States, Italy and Spain. In each case, the material was cDNA or gDNA derived from T cells, B-cell-depleted T cells, or PBMCs.

The ends lost 1 base at V and 5 bases at J; junction bases unmatched: 4. CDR1 is GTSNPN and CDR2 is SVGIG in the germline V gene (reference sequence). The CDR3 runs to 16 residues. Enrolled during active infection, Seattle patients were then followed longitudinally. Original processing methods: Estimated nucleated cell counts came from reference gene primer amplification. Here immunoSEQ multiplex PCR was the method, and the copy in TCRdb shows in-frame clones only, minus some. V and J calls and clone size are given by that table; D and trimming were obtained from the DNA. This sample has approximately 300,000 clones, with 80% to 95% found just once.

This clonotype originated in a woman between 25 and 40 years old with COVID-19, enrolled during active disease. Sequencing used peripheral blood. The rearrangement joins TRBV30 to TRBJ2-1, with 14 bases aligning to TRBD2. The DNA for the CDR3 is TGTGCCTGGAGTGCACGACTAGCGGGAGGGAACAATGAGCAGTTCTTC. As protein: CAWSARLAGGNNEQFF.